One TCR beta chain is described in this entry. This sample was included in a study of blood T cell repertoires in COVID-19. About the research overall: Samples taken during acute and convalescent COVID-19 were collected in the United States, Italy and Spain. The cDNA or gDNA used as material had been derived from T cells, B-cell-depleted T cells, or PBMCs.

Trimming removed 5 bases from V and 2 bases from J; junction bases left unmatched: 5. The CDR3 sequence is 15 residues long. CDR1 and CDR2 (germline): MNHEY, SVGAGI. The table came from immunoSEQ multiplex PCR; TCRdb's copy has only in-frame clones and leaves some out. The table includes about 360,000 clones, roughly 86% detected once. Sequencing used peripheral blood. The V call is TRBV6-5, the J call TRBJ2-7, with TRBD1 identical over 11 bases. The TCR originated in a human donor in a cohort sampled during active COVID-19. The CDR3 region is CASSPGQGEAYEQYF. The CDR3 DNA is TGTGCCAGCAGTCCGGGACAGGGGGAGGCCTACGAGCAGTACTTC.